These 29 T cell receptor beta chains originate from one sample sequenced in a study of Ad26.COV2.S vaccination and SARS-CoV-2 variants. Treatment meaning: around 19 received Ad26.COV2.S at low or high dose, single or two shots; 5 received placebo; per-sample allocation not given. Day 63 after the first injection of vaccine or placebo was the sampling time. Using immunoSEQ multiplex PCR, the repertoire was profiled, and TCRdb retains in-frame clones only, with some absent. The sample holds approximately 450,000 clones, approximately 90% seen once. This sample comprised peripheral blood, obtained in a trial of Ad26.COV2.S vaccine versus placebo. Every receptor here comes from a person between 18 and 60 years old who received the Ad26.COV2.S COVID-19 vaccine or a placebo.

The chain is built from TRBV5-8 and TRBJ2-2; TRBD1 agrees at 7 bases. Germline CDR1 is SGHTS and CDR2 is YDEGEE. CDR3 length: 17 amino acids. The V gene end was trimmed by 0 bases and the J gene end by 0 bases; junction bases not matched to a gene: 5. CDR3 sequence reads: CASSLGTGTTNTGELFF. CDR3 bases: TGTGCCAGCAGCTTGGGGACAGGAACCACGAACACCGGGGAGCTGTTTTTT.

A note on this clone: Other nucleotide sequences in the sample specify the same CDR3. This chain joins TRBV7-2 and TRBJ1-5; D is ambiguous. The CDR3 has 13 residues. Trimming took 1 base from V and 3 from J, leaving 4 bases between them. Germline loops: CDR1 SGHTA, CDR2 FQGNSA. The CDR3 DNA sequence: TGTGCCAGCAGCTTAGTAAACAATCAGCCCCAGCATTTT. Translation: CASSLVNNQPQHF.

The V gene is TRBV18, the J gene TRBJ2-3, with D unresolved. Trimming shortened V by 3 bases and J by 3 bases, and 4 bases separated the two germline ends. The CDR3 consists of 12 residues. The germline V gene encodes CDR1 KGHSH and CDR2 LQKENI. The CDR3: CASSPRTDTQYF. CDR3 sequence (DNA): TGTGCCAGCTCACCTCGGACAGATACGCAGTATTTT.

There are many counts of this clone. This chain connects TRBV7-6 to TRBJ2-7; 8 bases are shared with TRBD2. Trimming cost V 5 bases and J 6 bases; bases outside gene matches: 12. Germline CDR1 is SGHVS and CDR2 is FNYEAQ. The CDR3 sequence is 15 residues long. CDR3 residues: CASSPRPSGSREQYF. For the CDR3, the DNA is TGTGCCAGCAGCCCACGGCCCAGCGGGAGTCGCGAGCAGTACTTC.

As for this clone: The same CDR3 arises from other DNA sequences in this sample as well. The J gene is TRBJ1-1, the V gene TRBV6-2 or TRBV6-3, with D possibly being TRBD1 (5 bases). Per germline, CDR1 MNHEY and CDR2 SVGEGT. The CDR3 loop spans 13 amino acids. Trimming shortened V by 5 bases and J by 1 base, and 8 bases separated the two germline ends. The CDR3 nucleotides read TGTGCCAGCAGTCCCCAGGGGAACACTGAAGCTTTCTTT. Amino acid sequence: CASSPQGNTEAFF.

This clone was observed a few times. The rearrangement uses TRBV11-2 and TRBJ2-7; TRBD1 matches 8 bases. Germline CDR1 SGHAT, CDR2 FQNNGV. This CDR3 is built from 14 residues. The ends lost 2 bases at V and 3 bases at J; junction bases unmatched: 3. The CDR3 spells CASSLWGQDYEQYF. In DNA, the CDR3 is TGTGCCAGCAGCTTATGGGGACAGGACTACGAGCAGTACTTC. Looking up the rest from reference TRBV11-2 and TRBJ2-7 gives the full variable domain: EAGVAQSPRYKIIEKRQSVAFWCNPISGHATLYWYQQILGQGPKLLIQFQNNGVVDDSQLPKDRFSAERLKGVDSTLKIQPAKLEDSAVYLCASSLWGQDYEQYFGPGTRLTVT.

The V and J genes are TRBV2 and TRBJ2-1, with 9 positions matching TRBD2. CDR3 size: 15 residues. J lost 9 bases, V lost 6 bases, and 12 bases had no gene match. In germline, CDR1 is SNHLY, CDR2 FYNNEI. The CDR3 DNA sequence: TGTGCCAGCAGGCCCATAGCGGGAGATTCGGGTGAGCAGTTCTTC. Its protein product is CASRPIAGDSGEQFF.

The chain's CDR3 is CASSPRGLGDSPLHF. The CDR3 bases are TGTGCCAGCAGCCCGAGGGGCCTTGGGGATTCACCCCTCCACTTT. This chain links TRBV14 with TRBJ1-6; D might be TRBD1 (5 bases). V was clipped by 4 bases and J by 8 bases, with 15 bases between them. The CDR3 spans 15 residues. Per germline, CDR1 SGHDN and CDR2 FVKESK.

This chain joins TRBV4-3 and TRBJ1-2; D possibly corresponds to TRBD1 (5 bases). Germline-derived CDR1 and CDR2 are LGHNA and YSLEER. The CDR3 has 14 amino acids. Trimming cost V 0 bases and J 3 bases, with 8 bases left between them. Here the CDR3 DNA reads TGCGCCAGCAGCCAAGATAGGGGTTACTATGGCTACACCTTC. Its translation: CASSQDRGYYGYTF.

The chain couples TRBV11-2 to TRBJ1-5; D not certain. The CDR3 covers 13 residues. Germline V gene data show CDR1 as SGHAT and CDR2 as FQNNGV. Trimming cost V 3 bases and J 5 bases, with 8 bases left between them. CDR3 in DNA: TGTGCCAGCAGCTTCGGACTGTATCAGCCCCAGCATTTT. This encodes CASSFGLYQPQHF.

This chain connects TRBV7-3 to TRBJ1-1; 9 bases align to TRBD1. J lost 3 bases, V lost 5 bases, and 7 bases had no gene match. Per germline, CDR1 SGHTA and CDR2 FQGTGA. There are 15 residues in the CDR3. The chain's CDR3 is CASSPTGGGYTEAFF. The DNA for the CDR3 is TGTGCCAGCAGCCCCACAGGGGGCGGGTACACTGAAGCTTTCTTT.

The V call is TRBV30, the J call TRBJ1-2; possible D gene TRBD1, 6 bases. This CDR3 is 13 amino acids long. CDR1 and CDR2 (germline): GTSNPN, SVGIG (reference sequence). V lost 3 bases to trimming and J lost 3 bases, with 11 bases between them. CDR3 sequence (DNA): TGTGCCTGGAGAAGGGGGGAGGACTATGGCTACACCTTC. This encodes CAWRRGEDYGYTF.

The chain couples TRBV5-5 to TRBJ2-7, with D hard to call. The CDR3 contains 15 residues. Trimming took off 4 bases at V and 3 bases at J, with 17 bases between the two ends. Germline loops: CDR1 SGHKS, CDR2 YYEKEE (reference sequence). CDR3 protein: CASSPTHSGFYEQYF. The CDR3 region has the DNA TGTGCCAGCAGCCCAACGCATTCCGGATTCTACGAGCAGTACTTC.

J is TRBJ1-1 and V is TRBV7-8; D unresolved. CDR1 SGHVS and CDR2 FQNEAQ come from the germline V gene. V lost 2 bases and J 5 bases, leaving 9 bases between the germline ends. The CDR3 is 13 residues long. In DNA form, the CDR3 reads TGTGCCAGCAGCTTACAGCGGCGGACTGAAGCTTTCTTT. As protein: CASSLQRRTEAFF.

The chain combines TRBV7-2 with TRBJ1-5; D is ambiguous. The CDR3 runs 17 residues. Trimming removed 2 bases from V and 6 bases from J, with 20 bases in between. Germline lookup yields CDR1 SGHTA and CDR2 FQGNSA. The CDR3 here is CASSLNGVGNMGQPQHF. CDR3 sequence (DNA): TGTGCCAGCAGCTTAAACGGGGTCGGCAATATGGGTCAGCCCCAGCATTTT.

Only one count was recorded for this clone. The chain recombines TRBV6-2 or TRBV6-3 with TRBJ2-7; 10 positions match TRBD1. The V gene end was trimmed by 2 bases and the J gene end by 4 bases; junction bases not matched to a gene: 5. This CDR3 has 15 amino acids. CDR1 and CDR2 (germline): MNHEY, SVGEGT. In DNA form, the CDR3 reads TGTGCCAGCAGTTACACGGGACAGGGGCGGTACGAGCAGTACTTC. It specifies CASSYTGQGRYEQYF.

This chain uses TRBV5-4 with TRBJ1-1, with D hard to call. V lost 0 bases, J lost 5 bases, and 14 bases lay in between. CDR3 length: 15 amino acids. Germline V gives CDR1 SGHNT, CDR2 YYREEE (reference sequence). CDR3 region: CASSLEVSRGTEAFF. The CDR3 coding sequence is TGTGCCAGCAGCTTGGAGGTCTCAAGAGGAACTGAAGCTTTCTTT.

The chain uses TRBV7-2 and TRBJ1-4; no clear D. CDR3 length: 13 amino acids. Trimming cost V 8 bases and J 5 bases, with 12 bases left between them. Germline V gene lookup returns CDR1 SGHTA and CDR2 FQGNSA. CDR3 bases: TGTGCCAGCTCCCAAGCCAACAATGAAAAACTGTTTTTT. This gives the protein CASSQANNEKLFF.

The chain uses TRBV9 and TRBJ1-2, with 9 bases aligning to TRBD1. Germline assignment: CDR1 SGDLS and CDR2 YYNGEE. V was pared by 3 bases and J by 4 bases, with 16 bases of the junction left unmatched. The length of the CDR3 is 18 residues. The CDR3 protein is CASSADSTVGQGIYGYTF. The CDR3, as DNA: TGTGCCAGCAGCGCTGACTCAACTGTAGGACAGGGGATCTATGGCTACACCTTC. Full variable domain (remainder filled in from reference TRBV9 and TRBJ1-2): DSGVTQTPKHLITATGQRVTLRCSPRSGDLSVYWYQQSLDQGLQFLIQYYNGEERAKGNILERFSAQQFPDLHSELNLSSLELGDSALYFCASSADSTVGQGIYGYTFGSGTRLTVV.

DNA for the CDR3: TGTGCCAGCAGCCTGACAGGGGGTCGGACTGAAGCTTTCTTT. This translates into CASSLTGGRTEAFF. J is TRBJ1-1 and V is TRBV7-9, with 9 bases that match TRBD1. This CDR3 comprises 14 residues. Germline values: CDR1 SEHNR, CDR2 FQNEAQ (reference sequence). The ends lost 5 bases at V and 5 bases at J; junction bases unmatched: 6.

This chain joins TRBV2 and TRBJ1-1; no definite D call. Germline CDR1 reads SNHLY; CDR2 reads FYNNEI. The CDR3 spans 14 residues. The germline V and J ends were trimmed by 4 bases and 1 base, with 10 bases remaining between them. CDR3 residues: CASSGSYGNTEAFF. In nucleotides, the CDR3 is TGTGCCAGCAGTGGATCCTACGGGAACACTGAAGCTTTCTTT. Full variable domain (missing parts from reference TRBV2 and TRBJ1-1): EPEVTQTPSHQVTQMGQEVILRCVPISNHLYFYWYRQILGQKVEFLVSFYNNEISEKSEIFDDQFSVERPDGSNFTLKIRSTKLEDSAMYFCASSGSYGNTEAFFGQGTRLTVV.

This clone was picked up a small number of times. The CDR3 spells CASSLGTTRWETQYF. The CDR3 bases are TGTGCCAGCAGCTTGGGCACTACCCGGTGGGAGACCCAGTACTTC. V gene TRBV7-8 combines with J gene TRBJ2-5; the D is unclear. V gave up 3 bases and J gave up 5 bases, with 16 bases separating them. The germline V gene encodes CDR1 SGHVS and CDR2 FQNEAQ. The CDR3 consists of 15 residues.

This clone was seen more than once but under ten times. This chain connects TRBV27 to TRBJ1-1; D gene uncertain. Germline loops: CDR1 MNHEY, CDR2 SMNVEV (reference sequence). The CDR3 sequence is 13 residues long. V lost 5 bases to trimming and J lost 1 base, with 8 bases between them. In DNA form, the CDR3 reads TGTGCCAGCAGTACCTCAGGGAACACTGAAGCTTTCTTT. This gives the protein CASSTSGNTEAFF.

V usage is TRBV27 and J usage is TRBJ2-7, with D hard to call. This CDR3 is 13 amino acids long. V was shortened by 4 bases and J by 0 bases, with 7 bases between the two germline ends. Germline loops: CDR1 MNHEY, CDR2 SMNVEV (reference sequence). The CDR3 DNA follows: TGTGCCAGCAGTTACTTCGCCTCCTACGAGCAGTACTTC. Translation gives CASSYFASYEQYF.

CDR3 DNA sequence: TGTGCCAGCAGGGGGGCGGGAGGCTACACCTTC. Translation: CASRGAGGYTF. The chain employs TRBV27 and TRBJ1-2; a weak D match, TRBD1 (6 bases). V was clipped by 6 bases and J by 8 bases, with 10 bases between them. Germline CDR1 reads MNHEY; CDR2 reads SMNVEV (reference sequence). This CDR3 has 11 residues.

V and J are TRBV11-3 and TRBJ2-2; D is ambiguous. Trimming pared 1 base from V and 8 bases from J, leaving 8 bases between. The CDR3 spans 13 residues. From germline, CDR1 is SGHNT and CDR2 YENEEA. The CDR3 sequence is CASSLVASGELFF. In nucleotides, the CDR3 is TGTGCCAGCAGCTTAGTCGCGTCTGGGGAGCTGTTTTTT.

The V call is TRBV28, the J call TRBJ2-7, with TRBD2 matching over 12 bases. CDR3 length equals 22 residues. V was pared by 6 bases and J by 3 bases, with 27 bases of the junction left unmatched. The germline V gene encodes CDR1 MDHEN and CDR2 SYDVKM. The CDR3 sequence: CASSPGTGGTIGLAGRLYEQYF. In nucleotides, the CDR3 is TGTGCCAGCAGCCCAGGAACAGGGGGCACTATTGGACTAGCGGGAAGGCTCTACGAGCAGTACTTC.

V is TRBV7-9 and J is TRBJ2-1; D perhaps matches TRBD2 (5 bases). The V gene's germline CDR1 is SEHNR and CDR2 FQNEAQ (reference sequence). V was shortened by 5 bases and J by 1 base, with 12 bases between the two germline ends. The CDR3 has 15 residues. The CDR3 spells CASSKTSGSYNEQFF. CDR3 nucleotide sequence: TGTGCCAGCAGCAAAACGTCGGGATCCTACAATGAGCAGTTCTTC. The complete variable domain, with remaining parts taken from reference TRBV7-9 and TRBJ2-1, reads DTGVSQNPRHKITKRGQNVTFRCDPISEHNRLYWYRQTLGQGPEFLTYFQNEAQLEKSRLLSDRFSAERPKGSFSTLEIQRTEQGDSAMYLCASSKTSGSYNEQFFGPGTRLTVL.

The V gene is TRBV18, the J gene TRBJ2-5; TRBD2 is a possible D gene (6 bases). The CDR3 spans 15 residues. Germline CDR1 is KGHSH and CDR2 is LQKENI. V was shortened by 2 bases and J by 1 base, with 11 bases between the two germline ends. The CDR3: CASSPDLASQETQYF. The CDR3 DNA reads as TGTGCCAGCTCACCAGACCTAGCGAGCCAAGAGACCCAGTACTTC.